This T cell receptor (beta chain) comes out of a study of blood T cell repertoires in COVID-19. About the research overall: Samples taken during acute and convalescent COVID-19 were collected in the United States, Italy and Spain. PBMCs, B-cell-depleted T cells, or T cells provided the cDNA or gDNA that made up the material.

The germline gives CDR1 MDHEN, CDR2 SYDVKM. Trimming took 2 bases from V and 7 from J; bases not matched to a gene: 8. The CDR3 loop spans 15 amino acids. This clone was counted a few times. This table comes from immunoSEQ multiplex PCR, and its TCRdb copy is limited to in-frame clones, with some not included. The sample lists under 100,000 clones; around four fifths were seen once. The receptor was isolated from a man at least 80 years old with active or convalescent COVID-19. The V gene is TRBV28, the J gene TRBJ1-5; TRBD1 matches at 7 bases. The sample taken for sequencing was peripheral blood. CDR3 region: CASSLLTRGKQPQHF. Written as DNA, the CDR3 is TGTGCCAGCAGTTTACTCACCAGGGGGAAGCAGCCCCAGCATTTT.